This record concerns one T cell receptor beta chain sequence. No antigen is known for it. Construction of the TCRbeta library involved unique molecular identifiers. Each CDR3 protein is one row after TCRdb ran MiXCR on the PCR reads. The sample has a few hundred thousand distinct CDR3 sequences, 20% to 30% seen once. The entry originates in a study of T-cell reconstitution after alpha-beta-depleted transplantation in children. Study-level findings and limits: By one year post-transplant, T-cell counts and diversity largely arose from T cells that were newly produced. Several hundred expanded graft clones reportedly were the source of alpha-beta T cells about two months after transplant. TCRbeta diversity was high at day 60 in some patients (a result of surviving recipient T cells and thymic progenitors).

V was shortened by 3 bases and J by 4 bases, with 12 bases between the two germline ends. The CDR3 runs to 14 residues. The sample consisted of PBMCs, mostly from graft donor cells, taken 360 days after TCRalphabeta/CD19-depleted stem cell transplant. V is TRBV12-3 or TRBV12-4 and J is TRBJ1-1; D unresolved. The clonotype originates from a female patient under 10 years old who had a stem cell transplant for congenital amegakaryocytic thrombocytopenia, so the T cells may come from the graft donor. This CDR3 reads CASSFSGPGTEAFF. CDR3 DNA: TGTGCCAGCAGTTTTTCCGGCCCGGGCACTGAAGCTTTCTTT.